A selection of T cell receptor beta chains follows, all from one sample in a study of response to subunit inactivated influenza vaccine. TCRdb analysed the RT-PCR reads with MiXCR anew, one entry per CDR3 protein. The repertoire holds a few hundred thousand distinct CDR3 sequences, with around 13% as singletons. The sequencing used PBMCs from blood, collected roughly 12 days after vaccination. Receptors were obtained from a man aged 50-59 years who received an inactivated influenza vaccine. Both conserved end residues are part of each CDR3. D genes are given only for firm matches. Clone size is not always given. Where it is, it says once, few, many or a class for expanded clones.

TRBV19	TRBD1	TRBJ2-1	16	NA	TGTGCCAGTAGTACTACAGGGGGTGGTTCCTACAATGAGCAGTTCTTC	CASSTTGGGSYNEQFF
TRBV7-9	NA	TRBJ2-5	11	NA	TGTGCCAGCAGCCCTCTTCAGGGTCAGTACTTC	CASSPLQGQYF
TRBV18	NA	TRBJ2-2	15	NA	TGTGCCAGCTCACCGCTGACGGTGAACACCGGGGAGCTGTTTTTT	CASSPLTVNTGELFF
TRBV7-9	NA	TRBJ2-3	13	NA	TGTGCCAGCAATAAGAACAGCCAAGATACGCAGTATTTT	CASNKNSQDTQYF
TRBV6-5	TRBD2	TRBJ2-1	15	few	TGTGCCAGCAGTTACGGTAGCGGGAGGGCCAATGAGCAGTTCTTC	CASSYGSGRANEQFF
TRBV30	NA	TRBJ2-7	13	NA	TGTGCCTGGCAGTCAGGGAATTCCTACGAGCAGTACTTC	CAWQSGNSYEQYF
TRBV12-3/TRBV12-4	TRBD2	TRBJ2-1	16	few	TGTGCCAGCAGATCCACCGGGACTAGCGGGAGGAGTGAGCAGTTCTTC	CASRSTGTSGRSEQFF
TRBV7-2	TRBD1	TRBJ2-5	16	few	TGTGCCAGCAGCGTAAGAGTGGGACAGGGAAAAGAGACCCAGTACTTC	CASSVRVGQGKETQYF
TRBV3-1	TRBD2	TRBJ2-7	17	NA	TGTGCCAGCAGCCAATGGCAAGTAGCGGGGGCCTCCTACGAGCAGTACTTC	CASSQWQVAGASYEQYF
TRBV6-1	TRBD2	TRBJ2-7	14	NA	TGTGCCAGCAGTCGAAGCGGGGGCCCCCTGGAGCATTACTTC	CASSRSGGPLEHYF
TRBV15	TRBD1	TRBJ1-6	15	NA	TGTGCCACCAGCAGAGGAGACAGGGGAGGATCACCCCTCCACTTT	CATSRGDRGGSPLHF
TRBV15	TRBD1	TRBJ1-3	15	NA	TGTGCCACCAGCAGCGACAGGGTTGCTGGAAACACCATATATTTT	CATSSDRVAGNTIYF
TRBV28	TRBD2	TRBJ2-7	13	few	TGTGCCAGCAGATCCGGGACTAGTTACGAGCAGTACTTC	CASRSGTSYEQYF
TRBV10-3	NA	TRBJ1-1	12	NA	TGTGCCACTCGCCCCATGGGCACTGAAGCTTTCTTT	CATRPMGTEAFF
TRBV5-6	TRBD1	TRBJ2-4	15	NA	TGTGCCAGCAGCTTTCCGGCAGGGGGTATGGGTATTCAGTACTTC	CASSFPAGGMGIQYF
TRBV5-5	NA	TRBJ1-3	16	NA	TGTGCCAGCAGCTTGGAGGGGATTTTCGCTGGAGACACCATATATTTT	CASSLEGIFAGDTIYF
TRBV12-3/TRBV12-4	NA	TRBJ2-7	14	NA	TGTGCCAGCAGTTTCACCAGTACTAACTACGAGCAGTACTTC	CASSFTSTNYEQYF
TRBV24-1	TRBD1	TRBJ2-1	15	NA	TGTGCCACCAGTGATTTCGGGACAGGACTCAATGAGCAGTTCTTC	CATSDFGTGLNEQFF
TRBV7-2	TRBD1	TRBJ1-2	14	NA	TGTGCCAGCAGCTTCGACAGGGGTGTGGGTGGCTACACCTTC	CASSFDRGVGGYTF
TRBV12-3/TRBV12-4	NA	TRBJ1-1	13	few	TGTGCCAGCAGGAGGGCCACGGTGGTTGAAGCTTTCTTT	CASRRATVVEAFF
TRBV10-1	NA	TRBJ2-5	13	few	TGCGCCAGCAGTCGCGGACCAGGGGAGACCCAGTACTTC	CASSRGPGETQYF
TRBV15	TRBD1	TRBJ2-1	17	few	TGTGCCACCAGCAGATACCCACAGGGGTTCTCCTACAATGAGCAGTTCTTC	CATSRYPQGFSYNEQFF
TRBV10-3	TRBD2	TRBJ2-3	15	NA	TGTGCCACACGCGAATCGGGGGGGCAATTAGATACGCAGTATTTT	CATRESGGQLDTQYF
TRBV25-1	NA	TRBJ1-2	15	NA	TGTGCCAGCAGTGACGGAGGTGGCCAGGGTTTCGGCTACACCTTC	CASSDGGGQGFGYTF
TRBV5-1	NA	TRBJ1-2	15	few	TGCGCCAGCACCCCCCAGGCAGGCTCAAACTATGGCTACACCTTC	CASTPQAGSNYGYTF
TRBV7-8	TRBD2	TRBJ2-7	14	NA	TGTGCCAGCAGCTTGCTAGCGGTAGTCAACGAGCAGTACTTC	CASSLLAVVNEQYF
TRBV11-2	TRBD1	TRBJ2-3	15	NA	TGTGCCAGCAGCTTAACGACAGGGTCCACAGATACGCAGTATTTT	CASSLTTGSTDTQYF
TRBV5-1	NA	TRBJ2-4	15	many	TGCGCCAGCAGCTTGGAATCGGGATTTGGGAACATTCAGTACTTC	CASSLESGFGNIQYF
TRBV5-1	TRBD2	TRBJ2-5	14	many	TGCGCCAGCGGACTAGCGGGATTCCAAGAGACCCAGTACTTC	CASGLAGFQETQYF
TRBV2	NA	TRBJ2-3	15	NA	TGTGTCAGCAGCTATCTAATTCCTAGCACAGATACGCAGTATTTT	CVSSYLIPSTDTQYF
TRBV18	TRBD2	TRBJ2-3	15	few	TGTGCCAGCTCCGTAGCGGGAGATAGTGCAGATACGCAGTATTTT	CASSVAGDSADTQYF
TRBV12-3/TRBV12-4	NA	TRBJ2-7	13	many	TGTGCCAGCAGCCGTGGGGGGTCCTACGAGCAGTACTTC	CASSRGGSYEQYF
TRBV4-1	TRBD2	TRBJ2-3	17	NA	TGCGCCAGCAGCCAATTCGAGCGGGGTCTAAGCACAGATACGCAGTATTTT	CASSQFERGLSTDTQYF
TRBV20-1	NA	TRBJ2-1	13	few	TGCAGTGCTAGCGATCAGTGGCATCGTGAGCAGTTCTTC	CSASDQWHREQFF
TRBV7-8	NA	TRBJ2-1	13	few	TGTGCCAGCAGCTCCCCAGGGGTCAATGAGCAGTTCTTC	CASSSPGVNEQFF
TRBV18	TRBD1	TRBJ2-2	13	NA	TGTGCCAGCTCACGGGACAGCGGCGGGGAGCTGTTTTTT	CASSRDSGGELFF
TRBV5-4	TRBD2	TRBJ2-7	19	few	TGTGCCAGCAGCTTCATGGTGGCTGGGGGGACTAGTAGTTCCTACGAGCAGTACTTC	CASSFMVAGGTSSSYEQYF
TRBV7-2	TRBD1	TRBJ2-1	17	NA	TGTGCCAGCAGCGATCAACAGGGACAGTGGTCCTACAATGAGCAGTTCTTC	CASSDQQGQWSYNEQFF
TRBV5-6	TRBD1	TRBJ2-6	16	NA	TGTGCCAGCAGCTGGGGACAGGGCCCTGGGGCCAACGTCCTGACTTTC	CASSWGQGPGANVLTF
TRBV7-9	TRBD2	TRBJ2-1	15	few	TGTGCCAGCGGACAAGCGGGAGGATCCTACAATGAGCAGTTCTTC	CASGQAGGSYNEQFF
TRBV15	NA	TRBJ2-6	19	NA	TGTGACACCAGCAGAGATACTCTGAGTCCCAGCTCTGGGGCCAACGTCCTGACTTTC	CDTSRDTLSPSSGANVLTF
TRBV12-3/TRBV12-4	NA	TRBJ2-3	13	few	TGTGCCAGCAGTCCTAGCGACGGGGTCACGCAGTATTTT	CASSPSDGVTQYF
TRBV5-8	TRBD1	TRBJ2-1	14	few	TGTGCCAGCAGCTTGGTGCAGGGGGCATATGAGCAGTTCTTC	CASSLVQGAYEQFF
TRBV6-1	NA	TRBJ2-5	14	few	TGTGCCAGCAGAGTTCCCGGGACGCCTTTAACCCAGTACTTC	CASRVPGTPLTQYF
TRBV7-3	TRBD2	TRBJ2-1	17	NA	TGTGCCAGCAGCCGTCATCCGAGTAGCGGGCCTTACAATGAGCAGTTCTTC	CASSRHPSSGPYNEQFF